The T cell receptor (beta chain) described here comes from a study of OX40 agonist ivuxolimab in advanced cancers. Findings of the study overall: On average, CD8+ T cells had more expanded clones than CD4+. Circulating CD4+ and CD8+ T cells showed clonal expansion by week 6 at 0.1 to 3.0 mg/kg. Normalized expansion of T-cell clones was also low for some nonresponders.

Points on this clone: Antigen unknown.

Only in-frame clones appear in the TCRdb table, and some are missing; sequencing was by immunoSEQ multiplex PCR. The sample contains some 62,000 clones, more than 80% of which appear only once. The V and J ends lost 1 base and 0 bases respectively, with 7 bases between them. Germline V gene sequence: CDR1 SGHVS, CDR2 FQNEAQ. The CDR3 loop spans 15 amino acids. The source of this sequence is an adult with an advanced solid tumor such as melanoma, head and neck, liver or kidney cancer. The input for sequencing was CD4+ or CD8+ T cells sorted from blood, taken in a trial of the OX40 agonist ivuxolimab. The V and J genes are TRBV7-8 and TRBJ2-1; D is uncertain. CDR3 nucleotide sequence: TGTGCCAGCAGCTTAGGGGTGAGCTCCTACAATGAGCAGTTCTTC. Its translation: CASSLGVSSYNEQFF. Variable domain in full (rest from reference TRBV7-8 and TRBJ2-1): GAGVSQSPRYKVAKRGQDVALRCDPISGHVSLFWYQQALGQGPEFLTYFQNEAQLDKSGLPSDRFFAERPEGSVSTLKIQRTQQEDSAVYLCASSLGVSSYNEQFFGPGTRLTVL.